These 30 T cell receptor beta chains came from one sample sequenced in a study of blood T cells in healthy people across ages. Through a sample-barcoded 5' primer and a J-beta primer mix, a second PCR was run for roughly 6 to 12 cycles. One entry per CDR3 protein, called by TCRdb with MiXCR from the 5' RACE reads. Found here are about 810,000 distinct CDR3 sequences, around 36% of them singletons; the top ten hold roughly 13%. Sequenced input: blood. Every receptor here comes from a man in his late teens or twenties in good health.

The V and J genes are TRBV11-1 and TRBJ2-5, with 8 bases lining up with TRBD2. The CDR3 length is 15 residues. Germline assignment: CDR1 SGHAT and CDR2 FQDESV (reference sequence). The V segment lost 5 bases and the J segment 11 bases; nucleotides outside the gene matches: 16. The CDR3: CASSTVTSGALEQYF. The CDR3 DNA follows: TGTGCCAGCAGCACTGTCACTAGCGGTGCTTTGGAGCAGTACTTC.

Many counts were recorded for this clonotype. The chain is built from TRBV7-2 and TRBJ2-1; D is ambiguous. The CDR3 sequence is 14 residues long. The germline V and J ends were trimmed by 5 bases and 4 bases, with 12 bases remaining between them. Germline assignment: CDR1 SGHTA and CDR2 FQGNSA. This chain's CDR3 is CASSQRSAYNEQFF. CDR3 sequence (DNA): TGTGCCAGCAGCCAGAGGTCAGCATACAATGAGCAGTTCTTC.

The V gene is TRBV29-1, the J gene TRBJ2-3, with D possibly TRBD1 on 5 matching bases. Trimming left V 6 bases short and J 7 bases short, with 8 bases between. CDR3 size: 10 residues. In germline, CDR1 is SQVTM, CDR2 ANQGSEA. CDR3 nucleotides: TGCAGCGTAAGACAGAATACGCAGTATTTT. Amino acids: CSVRQNTQYF.

The rearrangement uses TRBV30 and TRBJ2-7, with a weak D call TRBD1 (5 bases). In germline, CDR1 is GTSNPN, CDR2 SVGIG (reference sequence). There are 14 residues in the CDR3. V was shortened by 4 bases and J by 4 bases, with 17 bases between the two germline ends. The CDR3, as DNA: TGTGCCTGGATGCCGCCAGGGCTCCCTTACGAGCAGTACTTC. Protein product: CAWMPPGLPYEQYF.

This chain links TRBV3-1 with TRBJ1-1; no definite D call. The CDR3 runs 12 residues. Germline-derived CDR1 and CDR2 are LGHDT and YNNKEL (reference sequence). Between the trimmed V and J ends, which lost 0 bases and 5 bases, there was a span of 4 bases. The CDR3 sequence: CASSQDLTEAFF. Written as DNA, the CDR3 is TGTGCCAGCAGCCAAGATTTAACTGAAGCTTTCTTT.

This chain connects TRBV7-9 to TRBJ1-1, with 9 bases fitting TRBD1. From germline, CDR1 is SEHNR and CDR2 FQNEAQ (reference sequence). The V and J ends lost 4 bases and 1 base, in that order; junction bases with no gene match: 10. The CDR3 is made up of 17 amino acids. CDR3 protein: CASSSSPGTGPNTEAFF. CDR3 bases: TGTGCCAGCAGCTCAAGTCCCGGGACAGGGCCGAACACTGAAGCTTTCTTT.

The rearrangement uses TRBV7-9 and TRBJ1-1; 10 bases fit TRBD1. Germline V CDR1 and CDR2: SEHNR, FQNEAQ (reference sequence). CDR3 size: 16 residues. Trimming took 0 bases from V and 2 from J; bases not matched to a gene: 3. The CDR3 DNA reads TGTGCCAGCAGCTTAGCGGACAGGGGGGTAAACACTGAAGCTTTCTTT. Amino acids: CASSLADRGVNTEAFF.

The chain has TRBV11-2 and TRBJ2-3, with TRBD1 identical over 8 bases. The length of the CDR3 is 15 residues. V was clipped by 6 bases and J by 5 bases; unmatched bases: 10. Germline CDR1 and CDR2: SGHAT and FQNNGV. This CDR3 is CASSQEDRDGDTQYF. CDR3 bases: TGTGCCAGCAGTCAGGAGGACAGGGATGGAGATACGCAGTATTTT.

This clonotype appeared once. Germline is not matched at one junction end, which may reflect a read error. V gene TRBV20-1 combines with J gene TRBJ2-7, with D possibly TRBD2 on 6 matching bases. This CDR3 has 16 amino acids. From germline, CDR1 is DFQATT and CDR2 SNEGSKA (reference sequence). CDR3 coding DNA: TGCAGTACTAGAGTCCACGGGGACTTGAGCTCCTACGAGCAGTACTTC. Translated, it gives CSTRVHGDLSSYEQYF.

The rearrangement joins TRBV10-3 to TRBJ2-7; D remains ambiguous. The J call is in doubt because the DNA end fits TRBJ2-5 better. Looked up from germline, CDR1 is ENHRY and CDR2 is SYGVKD. The CDR3 has 14 amino acids. The CDR3 here is CAISDPVTVETQYF. CDR3 sequence (DNA): TGTGCCATCAGTGATCCGGTGACCGTGGAGACCCAGTACTTC.

The rearrangement links TRBV20-1 to TRBJ1-3; perhaps TRBD1 as D (5 bases). Germline V lookup: CDR1 DFQATT, CDR2 SNEGSKA (reference sequence). With 2 bases removed from V and 1 base from J, the gap between germline ends came to 9 bases. The CDR3 length is 14 residues. This CDR3 reads CSARTGLSGNTIYF. In DNA, the CDR3 is TGCAGTGCTAGAACGGGACTATCTGGAAACACCATATATTTT.

J is TRBJ2-1 and V is TRBV5-5; TRBD2 aligns across 8 bases. The CDR3 extends over 14 amino acids. Trimming took 0 bases from V and 13 from J; bases not matched to a gene: 9. Germline CDR1 and CDR2: SGHKS and YYEKEE (reference sequence). The CDR3 loop is CASSLASTGGGQFF. The CDR3, as DNA: TGTGCCAGCAGCTTGGCTAGCACGGGGGGGGGTCAGTTCTTC.

This clonotype was found a few times. This chain connects TRBV12-3 or TRBV12-4 to TRBJ1-3; TRBD1 agrees at 7 bases. J lost 0 bases, V lost 3 bases, and 11 bases had no gene match. The CDR3 is made up of 18 amino acids. The CDR3 sequence: CASSFVGQALFSGNTIYF. The DNA of the CDR3 is TGTGCCAGCAGTTTCGTCGGACAGGCGCTCTTCTCTGGAAACACCATATATTTT.

V gene TRBV12-1 combines with J gene TRBJ2-5; TRBD2, the table's D call, lacks a check against the DNA. TRBV12-1 is flagged as a pseudogene. The CDR3 has 16 residues. The CDR3 loop is CASMDGAGGPRETQYF. The CDR3 DNA reads TGTGCCAGCATGGATGGAGCGGGGGGCCCTCGGGAGACCCAGTACTTC.

The chain employs TRBV4-3 and TRBJ1-1; D is perhaps TRBD1 (5 bases). Trimming left V 3 bases short and J 10 bases short, with 12 bases between. This CDR3 region has 12 residues. Germline loops: CDR1 LGHNA, CDR2 YSLEER. The CDR3 protein is CASSHSGGRAFF. The DNA of the CDR3 is TGCGCCAGCAGCCATTCGGGGGGGAGAGCTTTCTTT.

On this clonotype itself: At one boundary the junction diverges from the germline segment, which might be a read error. V is TRBV20-1 and J is TRBJ1-2; D is possibly TRBD1 (5 bases). Germline loops: CDR1 DFQATT, CDR2 SNEGSKA (reference sequence). This CDR3 comprises 13 residues. The CDR3 region is CSALAGSGYGHTF. CDR3 in DNA: TGCAGTGCTCTCGCAGGGTCTGGCTATGGCCACACCTTC.

Here the CDR3 reads CASSQAEISYNEQFF. The CDR3 DNA follows: TGTGCCAGCAGCCAAGCGGAAATATCCTACAATGAGCAGTTCTTC. V gene TRBV4-2 combines with J gene TRBJ2-1; no clear D. Trimming removed 1 base from V and 1 base from J, with 8 bases in between. The CDR3 runs to 15 residues. The germline V gene encodes CDR1 LGHNA and CDR2 YNFKEQ.

Points on this clonotype: A single base separates this from a much larger clone, so it may be a read error. This rearrangement joins TRBV5-5 to TRBJ2-3; D uncertain. Germline-derived CDR1 and CDR2 are SGHKS and YYEKEE (reference sequence). This CDR3 has 16 amino acids. CDR3 residues: CASSLLSGRTTDMQYF. The CDR3 DNA follows: TGTGCCAGCAGCTTACTTTCCGGTCGAACAACAGATATGCAGTATTTT.

Note on this clonotype: This may stem from a read error, because a much larger clone lies one nucleotide away. The V gene is TRBV7-2, the J gene TRBJ1-4; D is unresolved. CDR1 is SGHTA and CDR2 is FQGNSA in the germline V gene. This CDR3 contains 13 residues. V lost 5 bases, J lost 7 bases, and 11 bases lay in between. The CDR3 spells CASSARNREKLFF. The CDR3 nucleotides are TGTGCCAGCAGCGCGCGGAACCGTGAAAAACTGTTTTTT.

This clonotype was recorded many times. The genes are TRBV5-1 and TRBJ2-7; the D is unclear. Germline V gene data show CDR1 as SGHRS and CDR2 as YFSETQ. V was pared by 5 bases and J by 1 base, with 13 bases between. The CDR3 sequence is 14 residues long. In nucleotides, the CDR3 is TGCGCCAGCAGGAACACCGATCGTTCCTACGAGCAGTACTTC. It is translated as CASRNTDRSYEQYF. Full variable domain (outside the CDR3, taken from reference TRBV5-1 and TRBJ2-7): KAGVTQTPRYLIKTRGQQVTLSCSPISGHRSVSWYQQTPGQGLQFLFEYFSETQRNKGNFPGRFSGRQFSNSRSEMNVSTLELGDSALYLCASRNTDRSYEQYFGPGTRLTVT.

The rearrangement joins TRBV6-2 or TRBV6-3 to TRBJ2-4; perhaps D is TRBD1 or TRBD2 (5 bases each). Germline CDR1 is MNHEY and CDR2 is SVGEGT. CDR3 length: 15 amino acids. Between the trimmed V and J ends, which lost 5 bases and 4 bases, there was a span of 15 bases. CDR3 coding DNA: TGTGCCAGCAGTCCCGCAGGGAGTAGGAAAAACATTCAGTACTTC. Translated, it gives CASSPAGSRKNIQYF.

Only a few counts were recorded for this clonotype. The chain couples TRBV12-3 or TRBV12-4 to TRBJ1-4; D is possibly TRBD1 (5 bases). The CDR3 extends over 16 amino acids. The V end lost 3 bases, the J end lost 8 bases, and 19 bases lay between the germline ends. The CDR3: CASSLWGEEWTEKLFF. The CDR3, as DNA: TGTGCCAGCAGTTTGTGGGGGGAGGAGTGGACCGAAAAACTGTTTTTT.

On this clonotype itself: A much larger clone differs from this one at a single base, so this may be a read error. The chain has TRBV12-3 or TRBV12-4 and TRBJ2-6; no definite D call. Trimming pared 4 bases from V and 1 base from J, leaving 8 bases between. This CDR3 spans 15 amino acids. The CDR3 DNA follows: TGTGCCAGCAGTTGGTGGGGTTCTGGGGCCAACGTCCTGACTTTC. It codes for CASSWWGSGANVLTF.

This chain joins TRBV5-1 and TRBJ2-3; unclear D gene. In germline, CDR1 is SGHRS, CDR2 YFSETQ. The CDR3 has 12 amino acids. V was pared by 4 bases and J by 6 bases, with 9 bases between. The DNA of the CDR3 is TGCGCCAGCAGCCCGAGTATGGATACGCAGTATTTT. This translates into CASSPSMDTQYF.

In its sample, this clonotype was seen a few times. J is TRBJ2-5 and V is TRBV7-2; D assignment may be TRBD1 or TRBD2 (5 bases each). Germline assignment: CDR1 SGHTA and CDR2 FQGNSA. Trimming left V 1 base short and J 4 bases short, with 10 bases between. There are 14 residues in the CDR3. The CDR3 DNA sequence: TGTGCCAGCAGCTTAGGAGGGACCCGAGAGACCCAGTACTTC. Protein product: CASSLGGTRETQYF.

Regarding this clonotype: A read error may be the cause here, since a much bigger clone is one base away. This chain joins TRBV5-1 and TRBJ2-5; TRBD2 matches 11 bases. This CDR3 has 15 residues. The junction had 13 bases not matched to a gene; V was cut back by 4 bases and J by 11 bases. CDR1 SGHRS and CDR2 YFSETQ come from the germline V gene. The DNA of the CDR3 is TGCGCCAGCAGCCCGAGTTTAGCGGGGGGGAATGAGCAGTACTTC. Its translation is CASSPSLAGGNEQYF.

V is TRBV12-3 or TRBV12-4 and J is TRBJ2-3; TRBD2 agrees at 13 bases. The length of the CDR3 is 18 residues. The J segment lost 1 base and the V segment lost 6 bases, leaving 10 bases of the junction unmatched. The CDR3: CASRVTSGGPVGTDTQYF. As DNA, the CDR3 is TGTGCCAGCAGGGTGACTAGCGGGGGGCCCGTCGGCACAGATACGCAGTATTTT.

V gene TRBV28 combines with J gene TRBJ2-1; a weak D match, TRBD2 (6 bases). CDR3 size: 15 residues. The V gene's germline CDR1 is MDHEN and CDR2 SYDVKM. V dropped 6 bases and J dropped 8 bases, with 20 bases sitting between them. The CDR3 is CASRLRDWGNDEQFF. The CDR3 region has the DNA TGTGCCAGCAGACTAAGGGACTGGGGCAACGATGAGCAGTTCTTC.

Concerning this clonotype: A much larger clone differs from this one at a single base, so this may be a read error. The chain has TRBV9 and TRBJ1-1; 7 bases align to TRBD1. Germline V gene sequence: CDR1 SGDLS, CDR2 YYNGEE. The CDR3 has 14 residues. The chain's CDR3 is CASSEGQMNTGAFF. Written as DNA, the CDR3 is TGTGCCAGCAGCGAGGGACAGATGAACACTGGAGCTTTCTTT.

This chain connects TRBV12-3 or TRBV12-4 to TRBJ1-1; 7 bases match TRBD1. With 2 bases clipped from V and 7 bases from J, the junction kept 16 bases outside the gene matches. The CDR3 totals 17 residues. The CDR3 nucleotides are TGTGCCAGCAGTTTAATACGGGACCGGACAGGACGATATGAAGCTTTCTTT. This encodes CASSLIRDRTGRYEAFF.